Each of the 5 T cell receptor beta chains below was sequenced from the same sample in a study of PD-L1 blockade in urothelial cancer. The data were produced by immunoSEQ multiplex PCR, yet TCRdb's version contains in-frame clones alone and is incomplete. The table records 30,000 to 40,000 clones, roughly 82% of them present only once. Sample time point: pretreatment peripheral blood. The starting material was PBMCs, obtained around atezolizumab (anti-PD-L1) treatment. These receptors were collected from a man between 60 and 70 years old with urothelial cancer.

The chain joins TRBV5-1 to TRBJ1-4, with D possibly TRBD1 on 6 matching bases. The length of the CDR3 is 14 residues. The V and J ends lost 2 bases and 7 bases respectively, with 12 bases between them. The V gene's germline CDR1 is SGHRS and CDR2 YFSETQ. The CDR3 sequence: CASSFRGIGEKLFF. For the CDR3, the DNA is TGCGCCAGCAGCTTTAGGGGGATCGGTGAAAAACTGTTTTTT. The variable domain in full, with the rest retrieved from reference TRBV5-1 and TRBJ1-4, is KAGVTQTPRYLIKTRGQQVTLSCSPISGHRSVSWYQQTPGQGLQFLFEYFSETQRNKGNFPGRFSGRQFSNSRSEMNVSTLELGDSALYLCASSFRGIGEKLFFGSGTQLSVL.

Here the CDR3 DNA reads TGTGCCAGCGGTAAACTTGGGGACAGGGCCTACGAGCAGTACTTC. It encodes CASGKLGDRAYEQYF. The J gene is TRBJ2-7, the V gene TRBV6-1; 9 bases are shared with TRBD1. Looked up from germline, CDR1 is MNHNS and CDR2 is SASEGT. Unmatched junction bases numbered 10, after V lost 8 bases and J lost 2 bases. This CDR3 has 15 residues.

The chain carries TRBV19 and TRBJ2-7, with 10 positions matching TRBD1. Germline trimming cut 5 bases from V and 1 base from J; bases unmatched to any gene: 2. The CDR3 is 14 amino acids. The V gene's germline CDR1 is LNHDA and CDR2 SQIVND (reference sequence). The CDR3 is CASSRTGGSYEQYF. The CDR3 DNA is TGTGCCAGTAGTCGGACAGGGGGTTCCTACGAGCAGTACTTC.

This rearrangement joins TRBV10-1 to TRBJ2-1; 9 bases match TRBD1. Germline V lookup: CDR1 WNHNN, CDR2 SYGVQD (reference sequence). The CDR3 runs to 17 residues. V lost 5 bases to trimming and J lost 0 bases; unmatched junction nucleotides: 8. This CDR3 reads CASSPGTGLGSYNEQFF. CDR3 coding DNA: TGCGCCAGCAGTCCCGGGACAGGGCTTGGCTCCTACAATGAGCAGTTCTTC.

The chain combines TRBV15 with TRBJ2-5; D is uncertain. CDR1 is LNHNV and CDR2 is YYDKDF in the germline V gene (reference sequence). The CDR3 loop spans 15 amino acids. Trimming pared 2 bases from V and 1 base from J, leaving 11 bases between. The CDR3 region is CATSRLRGLQETQYF. The CDR3 region has the DNA TGTGCCACCAGCAGACTTAGAGGTCTCCAAGAGACCCAGTACTTC. Filled out from reference TRBV15 and TRBJ2-5, the complete variable domain reads DAMVIQNPRYQVTQFGKPVTLSCSQTLNHNVMYWYQQKSSQAPKLLFHYYDKDFNNEADTPDNFQSRRPNTSFCFLDIRSPGLGDTAMYLCATSRLRGLQETQYFGPGTRLLVL.